What follows are 25 T cell receptor beta chains derived from one specimen sequenced in a study of early T cells in non-severe SARS-CoV-2 infection. MiXCR, run by TCRdb on the 5' RACE reads, gives a single entry per CDR3 protein. The sample has approximately 57,000 distinct CDR3 sequences, about 12% seen once; the top ten hold around 1.4%. Input material: whole blood. The receptors come from an adult who was a healthcare worker with PCR-confirmed SARS-CoV-2 infection or an uninfected control (not recorded which).

This clonotype was recorded a few times. V usage is TRBV27 and J usage is TRBJ2-7, with TRBD2 as a possible D gene (7 bases). Trimming shortened V by 8 bases and J by 6 bases, and 20 bases separated the two germline ends. Looked up from germline, CDR1 is MNHEY and CDR2 is SMNVEV (reference sequence). CDR3 length: 14 residues. This CDR3 is CASLPRGGTGEQYF. The CDR3 nucleotides read TGTGCCAGCCTTCCCAGGGGAGGGACGGGCGAGCAGTACTTC.

CDR3 sequence reads: CSARGLAGGKRYEQYF. CDR3 bases: TGCAGTGCTAGAGGGCTAGCGGGGGGCAAGCGCTACGAGCAGTACTTC. The chain couples TRBV20-1 to TRBJ2-7, with 11 bases fitting TRBD2. Trimming took 1 base from V and 3 from J; bases not matched to a gene: 8. CDR1 DFQATT and CDR2 SNEGSKA come from the germline V gene (reference sequence). This CDR3 spans 16 amino acids.

This clonotype appeared once. This sequence joins TRBV6-6 and TRBJ1-2, with D unclear. Germline V gene sequence: CDR1 MNHNY, CDR2 SVGAGI (reference sequence). Trimming took off 0 bases at V and 9 bases at J, with 23 bases between the two ends. The CDR3 extends over 17 amino acids. The CDR3 is CASSYSGKTTYLKRYTF. The CDR3 nucleotides read TGTGCCAGCAGTTACTCGGGAAAGACCACCTATCTCAAGCGCTACACCTTC.

The chain joins TRBV6-5 to TRBJ1-6; D gene unclear. V lost 6 bases to trimming and J lost 7 bases, with 4 bases between them. CDR1 is MNHEY and CDR2 is SVGAGI in the germline V gene. This CDR3 comprises 11 residues. The CDR3 is CASRQNSPLHF. The CDR3 DNA sequence: TGTGCCAGCAGGCAAAATTCACCCCTCCACTTT.

The sample holds a few counts of this clonotype. The chain is built from TRBV20-1 and TRBJ1-2, with 9 bases identical to TRBD1. CDR1 and CDR2 (germline): DFQATT, SNEGSKA (reference sequence). CDR3 length equals 17 residues. V lost 0 bases to trimming and J lost 3 bases; unmatched junction nucleotides: 11. The CDR3 loop is CSARDINTGGADYGYTF. CDR3 sequence (DNA): TGCAGTGCTAGAGACATCAATACAGGGGGCGCCGACTATGGCTACACCTTC.

The chain recombines TRBV20-1 with TRBJ1-1; 7 bases fit TRBD1. V shed 7 bases and J 3 bases; nucleotides not matched to a gene: 8. Germline V gene sequence: CDR1 DFQATT, CDR2 SNEGSKA (reference sequence). CDR3 length: 13 amino acids. The CDR3 DNA follows: TGCAGTGGCCTCACAGGGGTGGACACTGAAGCTTTCTTT. Amino acid sequence: CSGLTGVDTEAFF.

This chain uses TRBV29-1 with TRBJ2-5, with a possible D match to TRBD2 (5 bases). From germline, CDR1 is SQVTM and CDR2 ANQGSEA. CDR3 length: 12 amino acids. CDR3 protein: CRSRRYKETQYF. DNA of the CDR3: TGCAGGTCGCGGAGGTACAAGGAGACCCAGTACTTC.

This clonotype was detected many times. The rearrangement uses TRBV18 and TRBJ1-6, with TRBD1 matching 9 bases. The ends lost 3 bases at V and 10 bases at J; junction bases unmatched: 4. The length of the CDR3 is 14 residues. The germline V gene encodes CDR1 KGHSH and CDR2 LQKENI. Written as DNA, the CDR3 is TGTGCCAGCTCACCTGTAGGACAGGGGTCACCCCTCCACTTT. Translated, it gives CASSPVGQGSPLHF.

This clonotype was counted a few times. The J gene is TRBJ1-5, the V gene TRBV5-8; D remains ambiguous. Trimming took off 0 bases at V and 3 bases at J, with 19 bases between the two ends. The CDR3 contains 18 residues. Germline V CDR1 and CDR2: SGHTS, YDEGEE. The CDR3 loop is CASSLDYGDIFINQPQHF. Here the CDR3 DNA reads TGTGCCAGCAGCTTGGACTACGGGGATATCTTCATCAATCAGCCCCAGCATTTT.

In regard to this clonotype: A read error may produce the germline difference seen at one junction end. This chain uses TRBV11-2 with TRBJ1-2; D remains ambiguous. CDR3 length equals 11 residues. Germline V CDR1 and CDR2: SGHAT, FQNNGV. CDR3 residues: CASSSLSGCTF. DNA for the CDR3: TGTGCCAGCAGCTCCTTATCCGGCTGCACCTTC.

This clonotype was observed many times. The chain is built from TRBV11-2 and TRBJ2-3; D remains ambiguous. Germline assignment: CDR1 SGHAT and CDR2 FQNNGV. V was pared by 3 bases and J by 2 bases, with 3 bases between. The CDR3 is made up of 12 amino acids. This CDR3 is CASSFFTDTQYF. The CDR3 coding sequence is TGTGCCAGCAGCTTCTTCACAGATACGCAGTATTTT.

This clonotype was seen many times. V usage is TRBV11-2 and J usage is TRBJ1-2; D gene uncertain. Germline V lookup: CDR1 SGHAT, CDR2 FQNNGV. CDR3 size: 16 residues. Trimming removed 0 bases from V and 0 bases from J, with 11 bases in between. CDR3 nucleotide sequence: TGTGCCAGCAGCTTAGATTGGCGGAGCCCTAACTATGGCTACACCTTC. The encoded protein is CASSLDWRSPNYGYTF.

J is TRBJ2-3 and V is TRBV12-3 or TRBV12-4; perhaps TRBD1 as D (6 bases). The V gene lost 5 bases and the J gene lost 0 bases, with 9 bases spanning the gap. This CDR3 spans 14 amino acids. This chain's CDR3 is CASSRQDSTDTQYF. The CDR3 coding sequence is TGTGCCAGCAGTAGACAGGATAGCACAGATACGCAGTATTTT.

The V call is TRBV5-1, the J call TRBJ2-7; a weak D match, TRBD1 (5 bases). The length of the CDR3 is 15 residues. Germline CDR1 SGHRS, CDR2 YFSETQ. Deletions cut 0 bases from V and 2 bases from J, with 12 bases between. The CDR3 spells CASSLVPGKTYEQYF. DNA of the CDR3: TGCGCCAGCAGCTTGGTTCCAGGGAAGACCTACGAGCAGTACTTC.

This chain joins TRBV6-5 and TRBJ2-3; D not certain. Trimming pared 2 bases from V and 4 bases from J, leaving 10 bases between. CDR3 length equals 14 residues. The germline V gene encodes CDR1 MNHEY and CDR2 SVGAGI. The CDR3: CASSYRAVPDTQYF. The CDR3 bases are TGTGCCAGCAGTTACAGGGCAGTTCCAGATACGCAGTATTTT.

In this sample, this clonotype turned up a few times. This chain joins TRBV20-1 and TRBJ2-2; 7 bases agree with TRBD1. After removal of 1 base from V and 3 bases from J, the junction contained 5 bases not matched to a gene. The CDR3 covers 15 residues. Per germline, CDR1 DFQATT and CDR2 SNEGSKA (reference sequence). The CDR3 DNA sequence: TGCAGTGCTAGAGCCCCTACAGGGGACACCGGGGAGCTGTTTTTT. Its protein is CSARAPTGDTGELFF.

V gene TRBV6-6 combines with J gene TRBJ2-7, with D possibly being TRBD1 (6 bases). The CDR3 has 15 residues. Germline lookup yields CDR1 MNHNY and CDR2 SVGAGI (reference sequence). Trimming removed 2 bases at V and 5 bases at J, with 16 bases between. The CDR3 reads CASSYPGQSRDEQYF. The CDR3 DNA sequence: TGTGCCAGCAGTTACCCCGGACAGTCCCGAGACGAGCAGTACTTC.

At least ten counts were recorded for this clonotype. V usage is TRBV20-1 and J usage is TRBJ2-5; D may be TRBD2 (7 bases). Looked up from germline, CDR1 is DFQATT and CDR2 is SNEGSKA (reference sequence). The CDR3 contains 17 residues. Deletions cut 1 base from V and 4 bases from J, with 22 bases between. The CDR3 region has the DNA TGCAGTGCTAGAGGGGGCGGGGGCCTCCTCGCCCCAGAGACCCAGTACTTC. Translating gives CSARGGGGLLAPETQYF.

This clonotype was counted only a few times. The genes are TRBV12-3 or TRBV12-4 and TRBJ1-3; D not resolved. This CDR3 is built from 12 residues. Between the trimmed V and J ends, which lost 3 bases and 6 bases, there was a span of 6 bases. The CDR3 protein is CASSLGINTIYF. The DNA of the CDR3 is TGTGCCAGCAGTTTGGGGATAAACACCATATATTTT.

This clonotype turned up a few times. This chain uses TRBV3-1 with TRBJ2-7; perhaps TRBD1 as D (5 bases). The CDR3 spans 15 residues. Trimming left V 1 base short and J 3 bases short, with 13 bases between. CDR1 LGHDT and CDR2 YNNKEL come from the germline V gene (reference sequence). CDR3 in amino acids: CASSQVWQGHYEQYF. CDR3 bases: TGTGCCAGCAGCCAAGTCTGGCAGGGCCACTACGAGCAGTACTTC.

This clonotype was seen ten or more times. The J gene is TRBJ1-2, the V gene TRBV7-2; D ambiguous. This CDR3 is built from 14 residues. Germline lookup yields CDR1 SGHTA and CDR2 FQGNSA. V was pared by 0 bases and J by 5 bases, with 10 bases between. CDR3 sequence reads: CASSLAAAGYGYTF. CDR3 sequence (DNA): TGTGCCAGCAGCTTAGCGGCAGCCGGATATGGCTACACCTTC.

Here the CDR3 reads CASSQALRGLGYTF. The CDR3 DNA is TGCGCCAGCAGCCAGGCCCTCCGGGGTCTTGGCTACACCTTC. The V gene is TRBV4-1, the J gene TRBJ1-2; unclear D gene. The CDR3 runs 14 residues. The germline V gene encodes CDR1 MGHRA and CDR2 YSYEKL. Trimming took off 3 bases at V and 7 bases at J, with 15 bases between the two ends.

This clonotype has a count of ten or more. CDR3 DNA: TGTGCCAGCAGTTTACTTGGAGGGGGCGCGGACTACACCTTC. As protein: CASSLLGGGADYTF. This rearrangement joins TRBV27 to TRBJ1-2, with 7 positions matching TRBD1. Germline V gene lookup returns CDR1 MNHEY and CDR2 SMNVEV (reference sequence). With 2 bases clipped from V and 10 bases from J, the junction kept 10 bases outside the gene matches. This CDR3 region has 14 residues.

This chain connects TRBV20-1 to TRBJ1-1; possible D gene TRBD1, 6 bases. CDR3 length equals 14 residues. V lost 3 bases and J lost 8, with 19 bases in between. CDR1 and CDR2 from the germline V gene are DFQATT and SNEGSKA (reference sequence). The CDR3, as DNA: TGCAGTGCTAGTGTAGTTCCGGGGGGCGGGGAAGCTTTCTTT. Amino acid sequence: CSASVVPGGGEAFF.

The rearrangement uses TRBV5-5 and TRBJ2-5; D perhaps matches TRBD1 (5 bases). This CDR3 has 15 residues. The V gene's germline CDR1 is SGHKS and CDR2 YYEKEE (reference sequence). The V gene lost 4 bases and the J gene lost 2 bases, with 15 bases spanning the gap. The DNA of the CDR3 is TGTGCCAGCAGCGGTGGGGCTACCTCGCAAGAGACCCAGTACTTC. As protein: CASSGGATSQETQYF.